These T cell receptor beta chains were read from a single sample in a study of T-cell reconstitution after alpha-beta-depleted transplantation in children. TCRdb independently ran MiXCR on the PCR reads; one entry per CDR3 protein. The sample yields hundreds of thousands of distinct CDR3 sequences, about a sixth seen once. This material consisted of PBMCs, mostly from graft donor cells, taken 360 days after TCRalphabeta/CD19-depleted stem cell transplant. Receptors were obtained from a male patient under 10 years old who had a stem cell transplant for acute lymphoblastic leukemia, so the T cells may come from the graft donor. Each CDR3 is given with its conserved first and last residue. The D gene is left open where the match is weak. Clone size, where shown, is once, few, many, or a class for clones that have expanded.

V	J	D	size	DNA	CDR3
TRBV14	TRBJ2-7	-	few	TGTGCCAGCAGCCAGGGACACGGCTACGAGCAGTACTTC	CASSQGHGYEQYF
TRBV2	TRBJ2-1	TRBD2	few	TGTGCCAAGGGACTAGCGGGAATGTATGAGCAGTTCTTC	CAKGLAGMYEQFF
TRBV5-1	TRBJ2-5	TRBD2	few	TGCGCCAGCAGCTCCGGGACTAGCGGGAGCAAGACCCAGTACTTC	CASSSGTSGSKTQYF
TRBV10-1	TRBJ2-1	TRBD1	-	TGCGCCAGCAGTGATCCCGCCAGGGGGTTTGAGCAGTTCTTC	CASSDPARGFEQFF
TRBV10-3	TRBJ2-1	TRBD2	-	TGTGCCATCAGCGTAGCGGGAGTAAGAGACAATGAGCAGTTCTTC	CAISVAGVRDNEQFF
TRBV28	TRBJ1-3	-	few	TGTGCCAGCAGTGCTCAGGGCCGTAGGAACACCATATATTTT	CASSAQGRRNTIYF
TRBV7-6	TRBJ2-2	TRBD1	-	TGTGCCAGCAGCCCGGGACAGACATACACCGGGGAGCTGTTTTTT	CASSPGQTYTGELFF
TRBV6-1	TRBJ1-1	-	-	TGTGCCAGCAGCCGACCGGGGTATGGGGGTACTGAAGCTTTCTTT	CASSRPGYGGTEAFF
TRBV4-3	TRBJ2-7	TRBD1	few	TGCGCCAGCAGCCAAAGCCAGGGGGCCTACGAGCAGTACTTC	CASSQSQGAYEQYF
TRBV29-1	TRBJ2-7	-	many	TGCAGCACCAAGGACCGGAGCTCCTACGAGCAGTACTTC	CSTKDRSSYEQYF
TRBV6-6	TRBJ2-1	-	few	TGTGCCAGCATGGGGGGAGTCTACAATGAGCAGTTCTTC	CASMGGVYNEQFF
TRBV2	TRBJ2-7	TRBD2	-	TGTACCAGCAGTCTCGGACTAGCGGGAGGGCCTTCCTACGAGCAGTACTTC	CTSSLGLAGGPSYEQYF
TRBV7-2	TRBJ1-3	-	few	TGTGCCAGCAGCTTAGTGGGACTTTTAAGGTCCGGAAACACCATATATTTT	CASSLVGLLRSGNTIYF
TRBV30	TRBJ2-2	-	many	TGTGCCTGGAGTGCTACTAGTTCCGGGGAGCTGTTTTTT	CAWSATSSGELFF
TRBV6-1	TRBJ2-2	TRBD1	few	TGTGCCAGCGGCCGGGACAGGGGTAACACCGGGGAGCTGTTTTTT	CASGRDRGNTGELFF
TRBV27	TRBJ2-5	TRBD1	-	TGTGCCAGCAGTTTTGGACAGGGGGCGGAAGAGACCCAGTACTTC	CASSFGQGAEETQYF
TRBV27	TRBJ2-2	TRBD2	few	TGTGCCAGCAGTTTAGACCCTCGACTAGCGGCTAACACCGGGGAGCTGTTTTTT	CASSLDPRLAANTGELFF
TRBV7-8	TRBJ1-6	-	-	TGTGCCAGCAGCAATAATATTGAGGGCCCACTTTTGACACCCCTCCACTTT	CASSNNIEGPLLTPLHF
TRBV7-7	TRBJ2-5	-	few	TGTGCTAGCAGCCCCTCCCACCAAGAGACCCAGTACTTC	CASSPSHQETQYF
TRBV5-1	TRBJ2-3	TRBD2	few	TGCGCCAGCAGCATTGGGACTAGCGGGACCTTTTTCACAGATACGCAGTATTTT	CASSIGTSGTFFTDTQYF
TRBV6-5	TRBJ2-3	-	few	TGTGCCAGCAGTTACTACAACTCTTATAGCACAGATACGCAGTATTTT	CASSYYNSYSTDTQYF
TRBV7-9	TRBJ1-2	-	few	TGTGCCAGCAGCTTAGTACAGGGAGCTAACTATGGCTACACCTTC	CASSLVQGANYGYTF
TRBV11-2	TRBJ2-1	-	few	TGTGCCAGCAGCTTAGTGTTAGCGAACTACAATGAGCAGTTCTTC	CASSLVLANYNEQFF
TRBV7-6	TRBJ2-7	-	-	TGTGCCAGCAGCTCGCTTGTCGGGACAACGTACGAGCAGTACTTC	CASSSLVGTTYEQYF
TRBV30	TRBJ2-7	-	-	TGTGCCTGGAGTGTACCAGGTAGCCCCTACGAGCAGTACTTC	CAWSVPGSPYEQYF
TRBV5-6	TRBJ2-1	TRBD2	few	TGTGCCAGCAGCCGACTAGCGGGAGGGCCCCTATACAATGAGCAGTTCTTC	CASSRLAGGPLYNEQFF
TRBV20-1	TRBJ2-1	-	few	TGCAGTGCTAGGCCGAGAGTCTTCAATGAGCAGTTCTTC	CSARPRVFNEQFF
TRBV9	TRBJ2-2	-	many	TGTGCCAGCAGCGTCTCCACAACCGGGGAGCTGTTTTTT	CASSVSTTGELFF
TRBV7-9	TRBJ2-7	-	few	TGTGCCAGCAGCTTCCCGGGACACCCCTACGAGCAGTACTTC	CASSFPGHPYEQYF
TRBV19	TRBJ1-5	TRBD1	-	TGTGCCAGTAGTATGAGGCACGGGACAGATCTTAATCAGCCCCAGCATTTT	CASSMRHGTDLNQPQHF